This TCR beta chain was obtained from a study of T cell responses to AZD1222 COVID-19 vaccine. Study results and limitations: Vaccine-associated CD4 TCRs ranged over spike, dominating at 160-218 and 743-854. Among the donors, most were white British and more were female, and clonal diversity was possibly underestimated.

The CDR3 contains 14 residues. V lost 0 bases, J lost 8 bases, and 12 bases lay in between. The germline V gene encodes CDR1 LGHDT and CDR2 YNNKEL (reference sequence). Some clones are missing from TCRdb's copy, which holds only in-frame ones; the method was immunoSEQ multiplex PCR. This table holds 100,000 to 150,000 clones, around 87% found once. As regards this clone: Its matching antigen is unknown.

The source was peripheral blood, collected on day 0 of AZD1222 vaccination. This receptor was identified in an adult in good health. The genes are TRBV3-1 (or the pseudogene TRBV3-2) and TRBJ2-3; tentative D call: TRBD2 (5 bases). CDR3 sequence: CASSQERTAGTQYF. The CDR3 bases are TGTGCCAGCAGCCAAGAGAGAACTGCGGGTACGCAGTATTTT.